This passage covers 24 T cell receptor beta chains from one sample sequenced in a study of early T cells in non-severe SARS-CoV-2 infection. TCRdb used MiXCR to reprocess the 5' RACE reads, holding one entry per CDR3 protein. The sample has 62,000 or so distinct CDR3 sequences, about 9.3% seen once. Sequenced sample: whole blood. These TCRs come from an adult who was a healthcare worker with PCR-confirmed SARS-CoV-2 infection or an uninfected control (not recorded which).

This chain links TRBV7-4 with TRBJ2-5, with 9 bases matching TRBD2. The germline V gene encodes CDR1 SGHVT and CDR2 SQSDAQ. The junction had 14 bases not matched to a gene; V was cut back by 5 bases and J by 4 bases. The CDR3 totals 17 residues. CDR3 nucleotides: TGTGCCAGCAGCCGAAGACTAGCGGTCTCACTGGGAGAGACCCAGTACTTC. It yields the protein CASSRRLAVSLGETQYF.

The chain links TRBV3-1 to TRBJ1-3; no reliable D call. The CDR3 is 13 amino acids. V was clipped by 4 bases and J by 0 bases, with 4 bases between them. Germline V CDR1 and CDR2: LGHDT, YNNKEL (reference sequence). DNA of the CDR3: TGTGCCAGCAGCCGAGACTCTGGAAACACCATATATTTT. Translated, it gives CASSRDSGNTIYF.

The chain combines TRBV7-8 with TRBJ2-1; 7 nucleotides agree with TRBD1. Trimming at V came to 3 bases and at J to 1 base, leaving 6 bases not matched to a gene. The germline gives CDR1 SGHVS, CDR2 FQNEAQ. The CDR3 is 16 residues long. The CDR3 spells CASSFFRGISYNEQFF. The CDR3, as DNA: TGTGCCAGCAGCTTCTTCAGGGGGATTTCCTACAATGAGCAGTTCTTC.

This clonotype was seen at least ten times. The chain joins TRBV12-3 or TRBV12-4 to TRBJ2-7; the D gene is possibly TRBD2 (6 bases). The CDR3 length is 11 residues. Trimming took off 6 bases at V and 7 bases at J, with 10 bases between the two ends. The DNA for the CDR3 is TGTGCCAGCAGCCTGGGACTGGAGCAGTACGTC. This translates into CASSLGLEQYV.

Ten or more counts support this clonotype. This rearrangement joins TRBV6-6 to TRBJ2-1; perhaps TRBD1 as D (5 bases). Germline CDR1 reads MNHNY; CDR2 reads SVGAGI (reference sequence). Trimming shortened V by 6 bases and J by 2 bases, and 8 bases separated the two germline ends. The CDR3 is 13 residues long. CDR3: CASRQGTYNEQFF. The CDR3 bases are TGTGCCAGCAGGCAGGGAACCTACAATGAGCAGTTCTTC.

The sample holds many counts of this clonotype. The V gene is TRBV5-4, the J gene TRBJ1-3; D may be TRBD1 (5 bases). The CDR3 loop spans 13 amino acids. V was trimmed by 4 bases and J by 2 bases, leaving 7 bases between them. Germline V gene data show CDR1 as SGHNT and CDR2 as YYREEE (reference sequence). CDR3 loop: CASSTDTGNTIYF. Written as DNA, the CDR3 is TGTGCCAGCAGCACGGACACTGGAAACACCATATATTTT.

This CDR3 reads CASSVRGENTGELFF. The DNA of the CDR3 is TGTGCCAGCAGCGTCCGAGGTGAAAACACCGGGGAGCTGTTTTTT. The chain joins TRBV9 to TRBJ2-2; no firm D call. From germline, CDR1 is SGDLS and CDR2 YYNGEE. The V end was cut by 2 bases, the J end by 2 bases, with 10 bases between. This CDR3 has 15 residues.

This clonotype was seen only a few times. The V and J genes are TRBV5-1 and TRBJ1-2; D gene ambiguous. V was pared by 5 bases and J by 2 bases, with 10 bases between. Per the germline V gene, CDR1 is SGHRS and CDR2 is YFSETQ. The CDR3 has 13 residues. The CDR3 protein is CASRLTGNYGYTF. The DNA of the CDR3 is TGCGCCAGCAGGTTAACCGGGAACTATGGCTACACCTTC.

This chain connects TRBV11-2 to TRBJ1-4; D possibly corresponds to TRBD1 (6 bases). This CDR3 has 14 amino acids. With 2 bases removed from V and 4 bases from J, the gap between germline ends came to 8 bases. Germline-derived CDR1 and CDR2 are SGHAT and FQNNGV. The CDR3 protein is CASSLSGVNEKLFF. The CDR3 DNA reads as TGTGCCAGCAGCTTATCAGGGGTTAATGAAAAACTGTTTTTT.

CDR3 bases: TGCGCCAGCAGCCGGACCCTCGATAGGAACTATGGCTACACCTTC. This codes for CASSRTLDRNYGYTF. This chain joins TRBV5-1 and TRBJ1-2; D is uncertain. The V end lost 4 bases, the J end lost 2 bases, and 15 bases lay between the germline ends. Germline V CDR1 and CDR2: SGHRS, YFSETQ. The CDR3 extends over 15 amino acids.

In this sample, this clonotype turned up a few times. V is TRBV20-1 and J is TRBJ1-6; 9 nucleotides line up with TRBD1. CDR1 and CDR2 (germline): DFQATT, SNEGSKA (reference sequence). The length of the CDR3 is 15 residues. V shed 2 bases and J 8 bases; nucleotides not matched to a gene: 7. Here the CDR3 reads CSARQTGGRDSPLHF. The CDR3 bases are TGCAGTGCTAGACAGACAGGGGGGCGTGATTCACCCCTCCACTTT.

This clonotype has just a few counts. This chain joins TRBV7-8 and TRBJ2-3; the match to TRBD1 covers 7 bases. With 1 base clipped from V and 0 bases from J, the junction kept 13 bases outside the gene matches. CDR3 length: 19 residues. Per the germline V gene, CDR1 is SGHVS and CDR2 is FQNEAQ. The DNA for the CDR3 is TGTGCCAGCAGCTTAGAAAGTCGGGCAGGGGGTACTAGCACAGATACGCAGTATTTT. Its translation is CASSLESRAGGTSTDTQYF. The variable domain in full, with the rest retrieved from reference TRBV7-8 and TRBJ2-3, is GAGVSQSPRYKVAKRGQDVALRCDPISGHVSLFWYQQALGQGPEFLTYFQNEAQLDKSGLPSDRFFAERPEGSVSTLKIQRTQQEDSAVYLCASSLESRAGGTSTDTQYFGPGTRLTVL.

This clonotype was counted between two and nine times. J is TRBJ1-5 and V is TRBV7-2; D is uncertain. V lost 5 bases and J 3 bases, leaving 8 bases between the germline ends. The CDR3 has 13 residues. The germline V gene encodes CDR1 SGHTA and CDR2 FQGNSA. Here the CDR3 reads CASSRGANQPQHF. In DNA form, the CDR3 reads TGTGCCAGCAGCCGAGGAGCCAATCAGCCCCAGCATTTT.

A few counts support this clonotype. The rearrangement uses TRBV5-5 and TRBJ2-3, with 7 bases identical to TRBD1. Per germline, CDR1 SGHKS and CDR2 YYEKEE (reference sequence). Unmatched junction bases numbered 12, after V lost 4 bases and J lost 4 bases. The CDR3 is 16 residues long. CDR3 nucleotides: TGTGCCAGCAGCGGATCCGGGACAGTTCCCCCAGATACGCAGTATTTT. The encoded protein is CASSGSGTVPPDTQYF.

J is TRBJ2-2 and V is TRBV7-8, with TRBD1 as a possible D gene (5 bases). CDR1 and CDR2 (germline): SGHVS, FQNEAQ. The ends were cut back, 2 bases at V and 5 bases at J, with 12 bases in the middle. The CDR3 has 15 residues. In DNA form, the CDR3 reads TGTGCCAGCAGCTTACGCAGGGATCTAACCGGGGAGCTGTTTTTT. Translation gives CASSLRRDLTGELFF.

The chain couples TRBV11-2 to TRBJ1-5; D gene unclear. Germline loops: CDR1 SGHAT, CDR2 FQNNGV. The CDR3 runs 13 residues. V gave up 3 bases and J gave up 6 bases, with 9 bases separating them. The CDR3 loop is CASSLGLGQPQHF. The CDR3 nucleotides are TGTGCCAGCAGCTTGGGCCTCGGTCAGCCCCAGCATTTT.

There are a few counts of this clonotype. The chain combines TRBV7-2 with TRBJ1-2, with D possibly TRBD1 on 5 matching bases. V lost 1 base, J lost 8 bases, and 17 bases lay in between. CDR3 length equals 15 residues. The germline gives CDR1 SGHTA, CDR2 FQGNSA. The chain's CDR3 is CASSLGRDGRPGYTF. CDR3 DNA sequence: TGTGCCAGCAGCTTAGGTCGGGACGGCCGGCCGGGCTACACCTTC.

This clonotype has ten or more counts. V usage is TRBV2 and J usage is TRBJ1-2; D unresolved. The CDR3 is 12 residues long. CDR1 SNHLY and CDR2 FYNNEI come from the germline V gene. V lost 3 bases and J 12 bases, leaving 14 bases between the germline ends. The CDR3 region has the DNA TGTGCCAGCAGTGATCCAAAAAGACCTAACACCTTC. Translation: CASSDPKRPNTF.

The J gene is TRBJ2-1, the V gene TRBV27; D tentatively fits TRBD1 or TRBD2 (5 bases each). Germline CDR1 reads MNHEY; CDR2 reads SMNVEV (reference sequence). V lost 4 bases and J lost 8, with 18 bases in between. The CDR3 sequence is 15 residues long. CDR3 sequence (DNA): TGTGCCAGCAGTTACCGGGACGGGGTTTCAGATGAGCAGTTCTTC. This translates into CASSYRDGVSDEQFF.

Concerning this clonotype itself: Compared with germline, one end of the junction differs, possibly owing to a read error. The CDR3 DNA is TGTGCCAGCAGCCGGGACATAACTCATGAAAAACTGTTTTTT. This translates into CASSRDITHEKLFF. V gene TRBV7-8 combines with J gene TRBJ1-4; D is possibly TRBD1 (6 bases). The CDR3 length is 14 residues. The germline V gene encodes CDR1 SGHVS and CDR2 FQNEAQ.

This clonotype was counted many times. This rearrangement joins TRBV6-2 or TRBV6-3 to TRBJ1-2; a possible D gene is TRBD1 (6 bases). Trimming cost V 2 bases and J 8 bases, with 15 bases left between them. The CDR3 contains 14 residues. Germline values: CDR1 MNHEY, CDR2 SVGEGT. The CDR3 coding sequence is TGTGCCAGCAGTTACGGGACATCCATGGGAGGCTACACCTTC. Encoded protein: CASSYGTSMGGYTF.

In this sample, this clonotype turned up a few times. The chain has TRBV7-3 and TRBJ2-5, with D perhaps matching TRBD2 (7 bases). V dropped 5 bases and J dropped 5 bases, with 21 bases sitting between them. Looked up from germline, CDR1 is SGHTA and CDR2 is FQGTGA. The CDR3 runs to 16 residues. The CDR3 DNA reads TGTGCCAGCAGCCCCGGGGTGCGGGGGCGTATCGAGACCCAGTACTTC. Protein sequence: CASSPGVRGRIETQYF.

Ten or more counts support this clonotype. The chain uses TRBV19 and TRBJ1-5; the D is unclear. This CDR3 region has 14 residues. Looked up from germline, CDR1 is LNHDA and CDR2 is SQIVND (reference sequence). V lost 1 base and J 4 bases, leaving 8 bases between the germline ends. DNA for the CDR3: TGTGCCAGTAGTATAGGACGCGGAAATCAGCCCCAGCATTTT. Translation gives CASSIGRGNQPQHF.

Only a few counts were recorded for this clonotype. This chain uses TRBV5-4 with TRBJ1-2; no firm D call. Trimming took 4 bases from V and 0 from J, leaving 19 bases between them. The CDR3 length is 17 residues. CDR1 SGHNT and CDR2 YYREEE come from the germline V gene (reference sequence). The CDR3 region is CASSHPTSFTSNYGYTF. CDR3 DNA: TGTGCCAGCAGCCATCCGACTAGCTTCACGTCTAACTATGGCTACACCTTC. The whole variable domain, filled in from reference TRBV5-4 and TRBJ1-2, reads ETGVTQSPTHLIKTRGQQVTLRCSSQSGHNTVSWYQQALGQGPQFIFQYYREEENGRGNFPPRFSGLQFPNYSSELNVNALELDDSALYLCASSHPTSFTSNYGYTFGSGTRLTVV.